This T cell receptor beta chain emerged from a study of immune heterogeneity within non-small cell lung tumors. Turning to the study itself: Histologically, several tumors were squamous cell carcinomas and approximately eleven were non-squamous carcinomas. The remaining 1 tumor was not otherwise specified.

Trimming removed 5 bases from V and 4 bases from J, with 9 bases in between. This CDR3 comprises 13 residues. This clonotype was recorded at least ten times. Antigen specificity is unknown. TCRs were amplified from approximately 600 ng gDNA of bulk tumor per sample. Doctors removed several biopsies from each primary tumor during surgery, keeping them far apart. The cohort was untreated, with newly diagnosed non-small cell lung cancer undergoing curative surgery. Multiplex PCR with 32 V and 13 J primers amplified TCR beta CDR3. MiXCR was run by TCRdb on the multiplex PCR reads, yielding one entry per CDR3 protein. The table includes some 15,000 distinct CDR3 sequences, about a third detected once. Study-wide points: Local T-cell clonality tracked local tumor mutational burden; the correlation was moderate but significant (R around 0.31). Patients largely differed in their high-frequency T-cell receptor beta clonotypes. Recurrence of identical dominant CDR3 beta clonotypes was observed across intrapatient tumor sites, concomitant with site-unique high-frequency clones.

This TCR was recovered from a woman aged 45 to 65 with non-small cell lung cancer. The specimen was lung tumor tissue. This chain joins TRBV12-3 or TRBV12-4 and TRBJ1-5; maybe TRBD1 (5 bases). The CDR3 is CASSVQANQPQHF. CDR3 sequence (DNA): TGTGCCAGCAGTGTACAGGCTAATCAGCCCCAGCATTTT.